This paragraph covers one TCR beta chain sequence. What it binds is not known. The junction had 9 bases not matched to a gene; V was cut back by 6 bases and J by 8 bases. The length of the CDR3 is 14 residues. This sample is part of a study of post-analysis software for immune sequencing data. cDNA libraries of TCR beta carried unique molecular identifiers. When about 0.9 to 11 million T cells were used, they gave about 540,000 cDNA molecules. A single record per CDR3 protein comes from TCRdb applying MiXCR to the PCR reads. The repertoire holds about 570,000 distinct CDR3 sequences, with less than 40% as singletons. Whole-study findings and limits: Controls' normalized Chao1 diversity significantly exceeded that of multiple sclerosis patients. TRBV5-6, TRBV5-1 and TRBV20-1 were among four or five TRBV segments more frequent in patients than controls.

V is TRBV12-3 or TRBV12-4 and J is TRBJ2-1; 8 bases are shared with TRBD1. The material sequenced was blood. The receptor was isolated from a girl aged 2 to 17 with multiple sclerosis. The CDR3 DNA sequence: TGTGCCAGCAGACCAAAAGACAGGGGTGATGAGCAGTTCTTC. Protein product: CASRPKDRGDEQFF.